This T cell receptor beta chain is from a study of graft-versus-host responses after intestinal transplantation. Generated by immunoSEQ multiplex PCR, the TCRdb table keeps only in-frame clones and is missing some. This sample has some 100,000 clones, with 92% found just once. Germline assignment: CDR1 SGHTA and CDR2 FQGTGA. V was clipped by 2 bases and J by 6 bases; unmatched bases: 3. The CDR3 extends over 13 amino acids. As regards this clone: Its antigen is unknown.

The clonotype was recovered from a human donor who was the organ donor for an intestinal transplant. The chain couples TRBV7-3 to TRBJ1-1; 7 bases agree with TRBD1. The sequencing here drew on unstimulated CD8+ T cells sorted from spleen or lymph node cells, taken before transplant. The CDR3 spells CASSLEGAAEAFF. The DNA of the CDR3 is TGTGCCAGCAGCTTAGAGGGGGCCGCTGAAGCTTTCTTT. Variable domain in full (rest from reference TRBV7-3 and TRBJ1-1): GAGVSQTPSNKVTEKGKYVELRCDPISGHTALYWYRQSLGQGPEFLIYFQGTGAADDSGLPNDRFFAVRPEGSVSTLKIQRTERGDSAVYLCASSLEGAAEAFFGQGTRLTVV.